This TCR beta chain was identified in a study of T-cell memory formation after mild COVID-19. The wider study: Largely, the TCR clusters proved donor specific. Study-level findings and limits: CD4+ contracting clones lay mainly in CM and EM, CD8+ ones in EMRA.

The CDR3 length is 14 residues. In germline, CDR1 is MDHEN, CDR2 SYDVKM. V shed 1 base, J shed 2 bases, and the junction held 2 bases outside the gene matches. TCRdb called the 5' RACE reads again in MiXCR, with one record for every CDR3 protein. Of about 81,000 distinct CDR3 sequences in the sample, about 23% were seen once. For this clonotype: As yet, its antigen is unknown.

The source is a man between 18 and 29 years old who had mild COVID-19 (a few samples of this study predate the infection). Cell type and time point are not known. The chain links TRBV28 to TRBJ2-7; 7 nucleotides align to TRBD1. The sample was PBMCs or a T cell subset sorted from them (not recorded which). CDR3 in DNA: TGTGCCAGCAGTTTATTAGGGACAGCCTACGAGCAGTACTTC. Its translation is CASSLLGTAYEQYF.